What follows are 8 T cell receptor beta chains derived from one specimen sequenced in a study of T cell clonality in common variable immunodeficiency. Some clones are missing from TCRdb's copy, which holds only in-frame ones; the method was immunoSEQ multiplex PCR. This repertoire holds approximately 81,000 clones, and none appear only once. Sequenced: peripheral blood mononuclear cells. These receptors were taken from a person aged 18 to 75 in good health.

This clone appeared a few times. Read data end 3 residues before the CDR3 end; the end is taken from the germline J gene. This rearrangement joins TRBV19 to TRBJ1-1, with D perhaps matching TRBD1 (6 bases). The V and J ends lost 7 bases and 2 bases respectively, with 17 bases between them. Germline V lookup: CDR1 LNHDA, CDR2 SQIVND (reference sequence). The CDR3 runs to 15 residues. CDR3 DNA (partial): TGTGCCAGTAAACCCCCGGGACAAATAAACACTGAA. Its protein is CASKPPGQINTE. The full CDR3 reads CASKPPGQINTEAFF.

This clone came up many times. Read sequence stops 3 residues before the CDR3 end, and the germline J gene provides the missing end. The chain has TRBV5-1 and TRBJ2-1; D tentatively reads TRBD1 or TRBD2 (5 bases each). Germline V gene lookup returns CDR1 SGHRS and CDR2 YFSETQ. The CDR3 is 15 residues long. V was trimmed by 2 bases and J by 2 bases, leaving 11 bases between them. CDR3 DNA (partial): TGCGCCAGCAGCTTTCAGGGAGTCACCTACAATGAG. Amino acids: CASSFQGVTYNE. In full, the CDR3 reads CASSFQGVTYNEQFF.

This clone has a count of ten or more. The CDR3 is cut off 3 residues early in the read; its end comes from the germline J gene. The rearrangement uses TRBV5-6 and TRBJ2-7; 7 nucleotides match TRBD2. Germline assignment: CDR1 SGHDT and CDR2 YYEEEE. Trimming at V came to 4 bases and at J to 6 bases, leaving 10 bases not matched to a gene. The CDR3 covers 14 residues. CDR3 DNA, as far as it was read: TGTGCCAGCAGCCTACCGACTTGGGGGGGCGAG. Amino acid sequence: CASSLPTWGGE. The full CDR3 is CASSLPTWGGEQYF.

About this clone: The read ends 3 residues early relative to the CDR3; the germline J gene fills the gap. This chain uses TRBV11-3 with TRBJ1-5; the D gene is possibly TRBD1 (6 bases). Trimming cost V 3 bases and J 2 bases, with 11 bases left between them. CDR1 and CDR2 (germline): SGHNT, YENEEA. CDR3 length: 15 amino acids. The CDR3 DNA, read in part, is TGTGCCAGCAGCTTTAGCAGGGGTGGCAATCAGCCC. Translated, it gives CASSFSRGGNQP. The complete CDR3 reads CASSFSRGGNQPQHF.

This clone was recorded many times. The sequenced fragment ends 3 residues before the CDR3 boundary, so the rest is inferred from the germline J gene. The chain joins TRBV10-3 to TRBJ1-1, with D possibly matching TRBD1 (5 bases). Germline loops: CDR1 ENHRY, CDR2 SYGVKD. V lost 2 bases and J 4 bases, leaving 14 bases between the germline ends. CDR3 length equals 15 residues. CDR3 bases read: TGTGCCATCAGTGAGGCAGGGATTCACGGCACTGAA. It specifies CAISEAGIHGTE. In full, the CDR3 reads CAISEAGIHGTEAFF.

This clone has a count of ten or more. The read gets to within 3 residues of the CDR3 end, and the germline J gene fills in the rest. This sequence joins TRBV5-4 and TRBJ2-2, with D perhaps TRBD1 (5 bases). The CDR3 runs 15 residues. Deletions cut 2 bases from V and 4 bases from J, with 12 bases between. Germline assignment: CDR1 SGHNT and CDR2 YYREEE (reference sequence). CDR3 bases read: TGTGCCAGCAGCTTATCAGGGCGGTCCACCGGGGAG. This gives the protein CASSLSGRSTGE. The complete CDR3 reads CASSLSGRSTGELFF. The full variable domain, with the rest looked up from reference TRBV5-4 and TRBJ2-2, is ETGVTQSPTHLIKTRGQQVTLRCSSQSGHNTVSWYQQALGQGPQFIFQYYREEENGRGNFPPRFSGLQFPNYSSELNVNALELDDSALYLCASSLSGRSTGELFFGEGSRLTVL.

This clone was detected ten times or more. Sequencing ends 3 residues short of the CDR3 end; the germline J gene provides the rest. The chain employs TRBV29-1 and TRBJ2-5; 11 nucleotides match TRBD1. The J segment lost 5 bases and the V segment lost 7 bases, leaving 6 bases of the junction unmatched. Germline V gives CDR1 SQVTM, CDR2 ANQGSEA. The CDR3 runs to 13 residues. The CDR3 sequence is CSARTGGLETQYF. The CDR3 bases that were read are TGCAGCGCCCGGACAGGGGGCTTGGAGACC.

This clone has a count of ten or more. The read ends 3 residues early relative to the CDR3; the germline J gene fills the gap. V is TRBV20-1 and J is TRBJ2-3; D remains ambiguous. CDR3 size: 16 residues. Deletions cut 0 bases from V and 2 bases from J, with 15 bases between. The germline V gene encodes CDR1 DFQATT and CDR2 SNEGSKA (reference sequence). The CDR3: CSARDHTHTTTDTQYF. The covered CDR3 bases are TGCAGTGCTAGAGATCATACGCACACAACCACAGATACG.